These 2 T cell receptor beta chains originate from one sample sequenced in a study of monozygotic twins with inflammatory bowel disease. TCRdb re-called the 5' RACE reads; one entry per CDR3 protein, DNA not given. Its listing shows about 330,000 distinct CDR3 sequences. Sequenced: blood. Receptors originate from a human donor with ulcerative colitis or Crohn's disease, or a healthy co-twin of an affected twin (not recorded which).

The CDR3 region is CASRITDLLSYEQYF. The chain uses TRBV4-1 and TRBJ2-7. CDR3 length: 15 residues. Germline values: CDR1 MGHRA, CDR2 YSYEKL.

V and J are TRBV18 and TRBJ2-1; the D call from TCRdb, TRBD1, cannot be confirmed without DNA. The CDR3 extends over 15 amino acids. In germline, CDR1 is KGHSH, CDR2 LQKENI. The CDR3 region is CASSPGAGPYNEQFF.